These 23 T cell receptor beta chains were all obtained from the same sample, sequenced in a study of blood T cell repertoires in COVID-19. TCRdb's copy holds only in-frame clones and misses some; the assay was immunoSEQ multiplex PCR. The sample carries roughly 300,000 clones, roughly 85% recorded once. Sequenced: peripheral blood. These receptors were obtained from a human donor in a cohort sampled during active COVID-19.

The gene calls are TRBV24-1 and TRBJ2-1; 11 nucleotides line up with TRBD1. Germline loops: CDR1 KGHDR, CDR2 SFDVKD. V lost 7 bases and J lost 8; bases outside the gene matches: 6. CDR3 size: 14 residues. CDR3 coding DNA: TGTGCCACCAGCCGGGACAGGGGGGTCCATGAGCAGTTCTTC. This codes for CATSRDRGVHEQFF.

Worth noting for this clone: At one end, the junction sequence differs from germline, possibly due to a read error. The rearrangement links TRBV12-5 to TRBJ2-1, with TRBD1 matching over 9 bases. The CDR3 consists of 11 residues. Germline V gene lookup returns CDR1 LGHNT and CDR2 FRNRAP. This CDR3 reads CASGPLDRGIF. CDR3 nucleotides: TGTGCTAGTGGTCCCTTAGACAGGGGGATCTTC.

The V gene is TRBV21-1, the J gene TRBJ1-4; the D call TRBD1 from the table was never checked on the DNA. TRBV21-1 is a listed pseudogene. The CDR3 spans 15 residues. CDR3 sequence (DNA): TGTGCCAGCAGCAATGGGGGCGGTGAGGGTGAAAAACTGTTTTTT. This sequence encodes CASSNGGGEGEKLFF.

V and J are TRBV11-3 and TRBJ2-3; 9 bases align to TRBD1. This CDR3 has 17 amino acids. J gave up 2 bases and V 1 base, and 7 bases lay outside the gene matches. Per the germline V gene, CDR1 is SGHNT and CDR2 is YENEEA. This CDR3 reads CASSLGRDRDLTDTQYF. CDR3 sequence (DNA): TGTGCCAGCAGCTTAGGCCGGGACAGGGATCTCACAGATACGCAGTATTTT.

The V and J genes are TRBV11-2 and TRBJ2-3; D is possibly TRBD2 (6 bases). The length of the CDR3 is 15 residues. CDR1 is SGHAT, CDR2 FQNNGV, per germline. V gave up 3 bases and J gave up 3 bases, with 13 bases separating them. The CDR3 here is CASSFGGYGTDTQYF. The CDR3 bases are TGTGCCAGCAGCTTCGGGGGTTATGGTACAGATACGCAGTATTTT.

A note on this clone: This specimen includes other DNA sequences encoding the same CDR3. CDR3 DNA sequence: TGTGCCAGCAGCGTGGGGGGTAGGACTGAAGCTTTCTTT. Its protein product is CASSVGGRTEAFF. The chain combines TRBV9 with TRBJ1-1; tentative D call: TRBD1 (5 bases). CDR3 length: 13 residues. Germline values: CDR1 SGDLS, CDR2 YYNGEE. Trimming shortened V by 2 bases and J by 5 bases, and 10 bases separated the two germline ends.

The CDR3 loop reads CASSQEVSSNEQFF. The CDR3 bases are TGTGCCAGCAGCCAAGAAGTGTCTAGCAATGAGCAGTTCTTC. The chain uses TRBV3-1 (or the pseudogene TRBV3-2) and TRBJ2-1; D not certain. This CDR3 is 14 amino acids long. Germline V gene data show CDR1 as LGHDT and CDR2 as YNNKEL (reference sequence). V was shortened by 0 bases and J by 6 bases, with 9 bases between the two germline ends.

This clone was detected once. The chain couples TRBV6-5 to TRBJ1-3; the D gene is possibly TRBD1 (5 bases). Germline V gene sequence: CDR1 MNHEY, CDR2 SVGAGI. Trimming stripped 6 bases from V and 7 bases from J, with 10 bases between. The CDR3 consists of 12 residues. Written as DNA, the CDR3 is TGTGCCAGCAGCCGGGGGGGGAACACCATATATTTT. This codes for CASSRGGNTIYF.

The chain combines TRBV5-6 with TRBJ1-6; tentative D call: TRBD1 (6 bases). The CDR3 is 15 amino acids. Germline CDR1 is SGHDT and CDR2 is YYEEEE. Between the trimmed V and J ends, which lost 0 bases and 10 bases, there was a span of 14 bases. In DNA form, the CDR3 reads TGTGCCAGCAGCTTGGGAGGCAGGGGAGGGTCACCCCTCCACTTT. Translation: CASSLGGRGGSPLHF.

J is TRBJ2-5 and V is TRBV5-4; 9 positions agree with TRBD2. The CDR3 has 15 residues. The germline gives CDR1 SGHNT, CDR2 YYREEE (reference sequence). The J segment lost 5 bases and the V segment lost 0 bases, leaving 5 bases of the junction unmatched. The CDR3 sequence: CASSLGGGASETQYF. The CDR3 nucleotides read TGTGCCAGCAGCTTGGGCGGGGGGGCCTCCGAGACCCAGTACTTC.

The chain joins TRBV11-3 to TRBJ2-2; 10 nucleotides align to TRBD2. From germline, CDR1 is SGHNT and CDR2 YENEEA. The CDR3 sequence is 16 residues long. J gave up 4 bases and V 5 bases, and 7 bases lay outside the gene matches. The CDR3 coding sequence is TGTGCCAGCAGCCCAGCGGGGGGGCCGGGCACCGGGGAGCTGTTTTTT. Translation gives CASSPAGGPGTGELFF.

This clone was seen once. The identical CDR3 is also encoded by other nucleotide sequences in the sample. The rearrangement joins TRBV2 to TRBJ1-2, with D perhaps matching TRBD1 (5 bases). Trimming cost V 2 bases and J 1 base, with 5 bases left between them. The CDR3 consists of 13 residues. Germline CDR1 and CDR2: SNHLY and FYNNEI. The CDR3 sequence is CASSEQGNYGYTF. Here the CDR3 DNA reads TGTGCCAGCAGTGAACAGGGTAACTATGGCTACACCTTC.

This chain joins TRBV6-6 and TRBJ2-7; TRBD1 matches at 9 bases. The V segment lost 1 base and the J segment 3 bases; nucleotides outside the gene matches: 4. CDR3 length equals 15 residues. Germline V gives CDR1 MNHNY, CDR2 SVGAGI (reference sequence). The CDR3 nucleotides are TGTGCCAGCAGTTACTACAGACAGGGGGGCTACGAGCAGTACTTC. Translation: CASSYYRQGGYEQYF.

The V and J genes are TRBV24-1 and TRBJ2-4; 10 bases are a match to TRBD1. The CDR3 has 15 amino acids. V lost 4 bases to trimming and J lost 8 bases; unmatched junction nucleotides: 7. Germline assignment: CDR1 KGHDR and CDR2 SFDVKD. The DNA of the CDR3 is TGTGCCACCAGTGAGACAGGGGGCCGAGTGGACATTCAGTACTTC. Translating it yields CATSETGGRVDIQYF.

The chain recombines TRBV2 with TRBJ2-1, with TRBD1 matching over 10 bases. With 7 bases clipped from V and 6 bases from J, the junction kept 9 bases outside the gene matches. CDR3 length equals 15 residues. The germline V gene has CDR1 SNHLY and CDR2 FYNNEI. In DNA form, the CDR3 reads TGTGCCAGCACCAGACAGGGGGCTATAGGCAATGAGCAGTTCTTC. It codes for CASTRQGAIGNEQFF.

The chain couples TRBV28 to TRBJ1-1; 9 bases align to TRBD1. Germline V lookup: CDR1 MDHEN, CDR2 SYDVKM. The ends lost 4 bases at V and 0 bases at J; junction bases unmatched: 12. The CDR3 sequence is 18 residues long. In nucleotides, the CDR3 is TGTGCCAGCAGTTGGTGGGCAAGGGACAGGGTTATGAACACTGAAGCTTTCTTT. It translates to CASSWWARDRVMNTEAFF. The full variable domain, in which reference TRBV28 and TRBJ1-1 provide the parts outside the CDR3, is DVKVTQSSRYLVKRTGEKVFLECVQDMDHENMFWYRQDPGLGLRLIYFSYDVKMKEKGDIPEGYSVSREKKERFSLILESASTNQTSMYLCASSWWARDRVMNTEAFFGQGTRLTVV.

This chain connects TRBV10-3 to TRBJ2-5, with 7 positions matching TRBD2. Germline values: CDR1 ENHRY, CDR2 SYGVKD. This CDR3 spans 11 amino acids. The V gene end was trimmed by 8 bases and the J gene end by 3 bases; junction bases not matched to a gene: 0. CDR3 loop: CAIGGEETQYF. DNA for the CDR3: TGTGCCATCGGGGGGGAAGAGACCCAGTACTTC.

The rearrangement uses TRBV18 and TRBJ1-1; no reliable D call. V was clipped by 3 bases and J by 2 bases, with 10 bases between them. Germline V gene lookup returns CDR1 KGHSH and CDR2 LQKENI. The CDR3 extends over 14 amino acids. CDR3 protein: CASSPTPGNTEAFF. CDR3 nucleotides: TGTGCCAGCTCACCTACCCCGGGAAACACTGAAGCTTTCTTT.

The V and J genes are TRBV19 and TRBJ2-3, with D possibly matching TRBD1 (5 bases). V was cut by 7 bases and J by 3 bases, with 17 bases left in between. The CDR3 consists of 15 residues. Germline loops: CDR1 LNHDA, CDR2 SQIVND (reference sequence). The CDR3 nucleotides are TGTGCCAGTAATTCCCAGGGTTGGTCGACAGATACGCAGTATTTT. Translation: CASNSQGWSTDTQYF. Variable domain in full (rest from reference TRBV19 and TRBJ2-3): DGGITQSPKYLFRKEGQNVTLSCEQNLNHDAMYWYRQDPGQGLRLIYYSQIVNDFQKGDIAEGYSVSREKKESFPLTVTSAQKNPTAFYLCASNSQGWSTDTQYFGPGTRLTVL.

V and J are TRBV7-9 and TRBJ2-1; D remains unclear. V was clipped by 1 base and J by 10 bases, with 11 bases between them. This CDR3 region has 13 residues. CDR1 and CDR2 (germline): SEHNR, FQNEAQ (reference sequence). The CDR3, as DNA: TGTGCCAGCAGCTTAGTGGGCAGGCAGGAGCAGTTCTTC. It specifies CASSLVGRQEQFF.

The CDR3 region is CASRPFTGEGTEAFF. CDR3 bases: TGCGCCAGCAGACCCTTCACAGGGGAAGGCACTGAAGCTTTCTTT. The chain has TRBV5-1 and TRBJ1-1; 7 bases are a match to TRBD1. Per the germline V gene, CDR1 is SGHRS and CDR2 is YFSETQ. Trimming cost V 5 bases and J 4 bases; bases outside gene matches: 11. CDR3 length equals 15 residues. Full variable domain (remainder filled in from reference TRBV5-1 and TRBJ1-1): KAGVTQTPRYLIKTRGQQVTLSCSPISGHRSVSWYQQTPGQGLQFLFEYFSETQRNKGNFPGRFSGRQFSNSRSEMNVSTLELGDSALYLCASRPFTGEGTEAFFGQGTRLTVV.

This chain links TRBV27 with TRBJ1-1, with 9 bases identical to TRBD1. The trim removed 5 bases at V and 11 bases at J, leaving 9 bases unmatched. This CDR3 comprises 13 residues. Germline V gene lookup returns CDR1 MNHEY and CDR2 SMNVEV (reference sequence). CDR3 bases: TGTGCCAGCAGTCTTGGACAGGGGTCGCCCGCTTTCTTT. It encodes CASSLGQGSPAFF.

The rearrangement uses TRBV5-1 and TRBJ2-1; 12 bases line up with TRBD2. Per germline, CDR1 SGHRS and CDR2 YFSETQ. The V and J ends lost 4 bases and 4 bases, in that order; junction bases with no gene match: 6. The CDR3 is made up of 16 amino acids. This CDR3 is CASSPGLAGMYNEQFF. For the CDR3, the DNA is TGCGCCAGCAGCCCAGGACTAGCGGGGATGTACAATGAGCAGTTCTTC.